A selection of T cell receptor beta chains follows, all from one sample in a study of cytomegalovirus exposure and HLA in healthy donors. Sequencing was performed with immunoSEQ multiplex PCR; in TCRdb, only in-frame clones are kept and a portion is missing. The table lists 120,000 or so clones, 83% of them singletons, with approximately 3.6% in the top ten. The sequenced sample was PBMCs. The receptor source for this set is a woman in her thirties or forties in good health and CMV-seropositive. The CDR3 runs from the conserved cysteine through the conserved F or W. The D gene is left open where the match is weak. For some rows the clone size is stated as once, few or many, or as a class when expanded; others skip it.

j_call,v_call,d_call,clone_size,cdr3_length,cdr3_nt,cdr3_aa
TRBJ2-2,TRBV9,TRBD2,-,18,TGTGCCAGCAGCTCCGGGACTAGCGGGAGGAGTGACACCGGGGAGCTGTTTTTT,CASSSGTSGRSDTGELFF
TRBJ2-7,TRBV10-3,TRBD1,-,13,TGTGCCATCAGTGGTGGACAGGGCTACGAGCAGTACTTC,CAISGGQGYEQYF
TRBJ1-5,TRBV30,TRBD1,few,13,TGTGCCTACCGACAGGGTAGCAATCAGCCCCAGCATTTT,CAYRQGSNQPQHF
TRBJ2-7,TRBV7-6,-,-,15,TGTGCCAGCAGCTTAGACCGAGGAGGCTACTACGAGCAGTACTTC,CASSLDRGGYYEQYF
TRBJ2-7,TRBV7-9,TRBD2,-,16,TGTGCCAGCAGCAAACCAGGGACTAGCGGGAGGTACGAGCAGTACTTC,CASSKPGTSGRYEQYF
TRBJ2-7,TRBV4-1,-,-,13,TGCGCCAGCAGCCATCCAGGGCCGGCTGAGCAGTACTTC,CASSHPGPAEQYF
TRBJ2-6,TRBV5-4,-,-,16,TGTGCCAGCAGCTTGGGCGGTTTCTCTGGGGCCAACGTCCTGACTTTC,CASSLGGFSGANVLTF
TRBJ1-2,TRBV19,TRBD1,-,15,TGTGCCAGTAGTATCGCAGGGGGCCCTAACTATGGCTACACCTTC,CASSIAGGPNYGYTF
TRBJ1-1,TRBV12-5,-,-,15,TGTGCTAGTGGTTTGGTCGCGACAGTGAACACTGAAGCTTTCTTT,CASGLVATVNTEAFF
TRBJ1-6,TRBV6-5,-,-,14,TGTGCCAGCAGTTACTCGAATGGAGTGAATCATCTCCACTTT,CASSYSNGVNHLHF
TRBJ1-3,TRBV6-1,-,-,14,TGTGCCAGCAGTGAAGGGGGCTACGGAAACACCATATATTTT,CASSEGGYGNTIYF
TRBJ2-5,TRBV11-2,-,-,17,TGTGCCAGCAGCTTAGACCGAAGGGACTTATTGGGGAAGACCCAGTACTTC,CASSLDRRDLLGKTQYF
TRBJ2-7,TRBV28,-,-,14,TGTGCCAGCAGGACAGCAACCTACTCCTACGAGCAGTACTTC,CASRTATYSYEQYF
TRBJ2-7,TRBV9,TRBD2,-,15,TGTGCCAGCAGCGTACTAGCGGGAGAAGGGTCCGAGCAGTACTTC,CASSVLAGEGSEQYF
TRBJ1-4,TRBV15,TRBD1,-,15,TGTGCCACCAGCAGAGGACAGGGGGCCGGTGGAAAACTGTTTTTT,CATSRGQGAGGKLFF
TRBJ2-3,TRBV5-4,-,-,16,TGTGCCAGCAGCTTGGATGGCGGGGTCCGCGTTCATACGCAGTATTTT,CASSLDGGVRVHTQYF
TRBJ2-5,TRBV7-3,TRBD2,-,15,TGTGCCAGCAGCTTATCCGGGACTAGCGGCACATCCCCGAACTTC,CASSLSGTSGTSPNF
TRBJ2-2,TRBV5-4,-,-,17,TGTGCCAGCAGCCCCCTGGGGGGCGGGAGAGACACCGGGGAGCTGTTTTTT,CASSPLGGGRDTGELFF
TRBJ1-1,TRBV5-1,-,-,16,TGCGCCAGCAGCTCCCAAAGCCCGGGACAGAACACTGAAGCTTTCTTT,CASSSQSPGQNTEAFF
TRBJ1-1,TRBV7-3,-,-,15,TGTGCCAGCAGCTTAACGACAGCTTCGAACACTGAAGCTTTCTTT,CASSLTTASNTEAFF
TRBJ1-1,TRBV5-1,TRBD1,-,15,TGCGCCAGCAGCTTGGTACAGGGGGCTAACACTGAAGCTTTCTTT,CASSLVQGANTEAFF
TRBJ2-2,TRBV19,TRBD2,-,16,TGTGCCAGTAGGCCTAGCGGGAGGCGCTACACCGGGGAGCTGTTTTTT,CASRPSGRRYTGELFF
TRBJ2-7,TRBV11-2,TRBD2,-,16,TGCGCCAGCAGCTTCGTTAGCGGGAGCGGCTCCTACGAGCAGTACTTC,CASSFVSGSGSYEQYF
TRBJ1-1,TRBV11-3,TRBD1,-,14,TGTGCCAGCAGCTGGGGACAGGGCAACACTGAAGCTTTCTTT,CASSWGQGNTEAFF
TRBJ2-7,TRBV27,-,-,14,TGTGCCAGCAGTTTAAGGCGGGAAAACTACGAGCAGTACTTC,CASSLRRENYEQYF
TRBJ2-7,TRBV7-9,TRBD2,-,15,TGTGCCAGCAGCTTAGTGCGTAGCGGGGCCCGGGAGCAGTACTTC,CASSLVRSGAREQYF
TRBJ2-3,TRBV2,-,-,17,TGTGCCAGCAGTGAAGCAGGACTGCTGAGACTGGACGATGGGCAGTATTTT,CASSEAGLLRLDDGQYF
TRBJ2-1,TRBV7-8,TRBD2,-,15,TGTGCCAGTGGGGCCACTAGCGGCGTCTACAATGAGCAGTTCTTC,CASGATSGVYNEQFF
TRBJ1-1,TRBV28,TRBD1,-,16,TGTGCCAGCAGTTTATCAGGGACAGGGGGAAACACTGAAGCTTTCTTT,CASSLSGTGGNTEAFF
TRBJ2-1,TRBV6-1,-,-,13,TGTGCCAGCAGTGAGCTAGCGTGGAATGAGCAGTTCTTC,CASSELAWNEQFF
TRBJ1-4,TRBV7-9,-,once,17,TGTGCCAGCAGCTTAGGAGATCGGCTGAGAAGAGGTGAAAAACTGTTTTTT,CASSLGDRLRRGEKLFF
TRBJ2-2,TRBV6-1,-,-,12,TGTGCCAGCTTCCGAGACACCGGGGAGCTGTTTTTT,CASFRDTGELFF
TRBJ1-2,TRBV7-2,-,-,13,TGTGCCAGCAGCCCCCGGGGGAACTATGGCTACACCTTC,CASSPRGNYGYTF
TRBJ1-1,TRBV19,-,-,14,TGTGCCAGTAGTATACAGGGTGCGAACACTGAAGCTTTCTTT,CASSIQGANTEAFF
TRBJ2-7,TRBV6-1,TRBD2,-,15,TGTGCCAGCAGTGAAGCCGGCGGGAGGAACTACGAGCAGTACTTC,CASSEAGGRNYEQYF
TRBJ1-1,TRBV29-1,TRBD1,-,14,TGCAGCGTCACTACCGGACAGGGAGGGACTGAAGCTTTCTTT,CSVTTGQGGTEAFF
TRBJ2-7,TRBV5-8,TRBD2,-,11,TGCTTCAGCGGGAGAGGGGACGAGCAGTACTTC,CFSGRGDEQYF
TRBJ2-7,TRBV4-3,-,-,17,TGCGCCAGCAGCCAAGGGGAGCGGCAGGACCTCCTCGGCGAGCAGTACTTC,CASSQGERQDLLGEQYF
TRBJ1-4,TRBV2,-,-,16,TGTGCCAGCAGTCAAGGTACAGACAGAGTCGGGGAAAAACTGTTTTTT,CASSQGTDRVGEKLFF
TRBJ2-7,TRBV13,TRBD2,-,14,TGTGCCAACAGCCCTGGTCTAGCGGAGAACGAGCAGTACTTC,CANSPGLAENEQYF
TRBJ2-2,TRBV5-1,-,-,17,TGCGCCAGCAGCTCAGGCACGACAGGATTGAACACCGGGGAGCTGTTTTTT,CASSSGTTGLNTGELFF
TRBJ2-7,TRBV28,-,-,14,TGTGCCAGCAGTTTACCACGAAAGAGTCGCGAGCAGTACTTC,CASSLPRKSREQYF
TRBJ1-2,TRBV7-2,-,-,13,TGTGCCAGCAGCTTAGCATTAGACTATGGCTACACCTTC,CASSLALDYGYTF
TRBJ2-7,TRBV11-2,-,-,15,TGTGCCAGCAGCCCCTCGACAGGTCCCCTCTACGAGCAGTACTTC,CASSPSTGPLYEQYF
TRBJ2-3,TRBV6-5,TRBD2,once,12,TGTGCCAGCGGGACTAGCGGGGCCCCGGAGTATTTT,CASGTSGAPEYF
TRBJ2-5,TRBV7-2,-,-,13,TGTGCCAGCAGCCCACAGGTCCAAGAGACCCAGTACTTC,CASSPQVQETQYF
TRBJ1-4,TRBV25-1,TRBD1,-,14,TGTGCCAGCAGTGCACGACAGGGGAGTGAAAAACTGTTTTTT,CASSARQGSEKLFF
TRBJ2-3,TRBV9,TRBD2,once,15,TGTGCCAGCAGCGTAGACGCTAGCGGGATAGGTACGCAGTATTTT,CASSVDASGIGTQYF
TRBJ1-4,TRBV5-8,-,-,16,TGTGCCAGCAGTAAAGACCTACAGGCAGCGCATGAAAAACTGTTTTTT,CASSKDLQAAHEKLFF
TRBJ2-2,TRBV27,TRBD2,-,16,TGTGCCAGCACCGAACTAGCGGTCGCGAACACCGGGGAGCTGTTTTTT,CASTELAVANTGELFF
TRBJ2-5,TRBV18,-,-,14,TGTGCCAGCTCACCTACAGGGTTCAGGGAGACCCAGTACTTC,CASSPTGFRETQYF
TRBJ2-1,TRBV10-1,-,few,14,TGCGCCAGCAGTGAGCGGAGGACTTCCAATGAGCAGTTCTTC,CASSERRTSNEQFF
TRBJ1-4,TRBV30,TRBD1,-,12,TGTGCCTGGAGTAACAGGGGGGAAAAACTGTTTTTT,CAWSNRGEKLFF
TRBJ1-1,TRBV30,-,-,14,TGTGCCTGGAGTGTTCCACAGGGATTCACTGAAGCTTTCTTT,CAWSVPQGFTEAFF
TRBJ2-6,TRBV28,TRBD1,few,16,TGTGCCAGCAGTTGGAACAGGGGCTCTGGGGCCAACGTCCTGACTTTC,CASSWNRGSGANVLTF
TRBJ2-1,TRBV6-4,TRBD2,-,15,TGTGCCAGCAGTCGGACTAGCGAGTCCTACAATGAGCAGTTCTTC,CASSRTSESYNEQFF
TRBJ2-1,TRBV11-3,-,-,15,TGTGCCAGCAGCTTAGTTGGGAGCTCCTACAATGAGCAGTTCTTC,CASSLVGSSYNEQFF
TRBJ1-3,TRBV10-3,-,-,14,TGTGCCATCAGTGAACAGAGTGCTGGAAACACCATATATTTT,CAISEQSAGNTIYF